This TCR beta chain stems from a study of cytomegalovirus exposure and HLA in healthy donors. The wider study: In an earlier analysis, 90 million to 130 million unique TCR beta sequences were found from some 170 million T cells. Study findings and constraints: Later analysis found that TCR beta chains associated with HLA were more clonally expanded than other, equally common chains. Reported results showed that the classifier diagnosed cytomegalovirus status with high specificity and sensitivity. Previously analyzed data showed that most TCR beta V segments were productive at a frequency of about 87% or about 30%.

As regards this clone: Its antigen is currently unknown.

13 Jbeta primers and 60 Vbeta primers were used for the PCR. The table came from immunoSEQ multiplex PCR; TCRdb's copy has only in-frame clones and leaves some out. Seen here are 140,000 or so clones, 75% to 85% observed once, and the top ten hold 4.5% to 5.5%. J lost 7 bases, V lost 3 bases, and 11 bases had no gene match. Germline lookup yields CDR1 MNHEY and CDR2 SMNVEV (reference sequence). This CDR3 spans 16 amino acids. The origin of this receptor is a man aged 35 to 55 in good health and CMV-seronegative. This chain connects TRBV27 to TRBJ1-4; 7 bases map to TRBD1. The sequenced sample was PBMCs. CDR3 in amino acids: CASSFGAGRGPEKLFF. As DNA, the CDR3 is TGTGCCAGCAGTTTCGGGGCGGGAAGGGGGCCTGAAAAACTGTTTTTT.